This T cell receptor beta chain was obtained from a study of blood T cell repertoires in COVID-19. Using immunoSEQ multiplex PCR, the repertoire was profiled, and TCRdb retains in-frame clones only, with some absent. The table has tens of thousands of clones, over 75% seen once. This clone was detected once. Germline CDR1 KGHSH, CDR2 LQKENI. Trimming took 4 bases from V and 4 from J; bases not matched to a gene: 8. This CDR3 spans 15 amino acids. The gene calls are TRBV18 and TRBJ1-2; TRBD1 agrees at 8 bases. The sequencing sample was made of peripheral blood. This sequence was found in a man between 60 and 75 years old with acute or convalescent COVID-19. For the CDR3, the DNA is TGTGCCAGCTCACGTGGACAGGGAATGGGCTATGGCTACACCTTC. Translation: CASSRGQGMGYGYTF.